This record covers a single T cell receptor (beta chain). What it binds is unknown. TCRdb re-derived calls from the 5' RACE reads in MiXCR, one entry per CDR3 protein. The repertoire consists of 1.5 million or so distinct CDR3 sequences, with under 35% occurring once and the leading ten covering over 0.25%. The record originates from a study of identical twins. This CDR3 region has 17 residues. V was clipped by 0 bases and J by 2 bases, with 15 bases between them. CDR1 is LGHNA and CDR2 is YNFKEQ in the germline V gene. Study-level points and caveats: There is a chance that invariant MAIT and iNKT cells partially muddied zero-insertion analyses.

The chain couples TRBV4-2 to TRBJ2-3; TRBD2 might be the D (6 bases). This clonotype was obtained from a newborn girl in good health. The specimen sequenced was cord blood. The CDR3 DNA is TGTGCCAGCAGCCAAGACCAGCGGGCGATTAACACAGATACGCAGTATTTT. Its protein is CASSQDQRAINTDTQYF.